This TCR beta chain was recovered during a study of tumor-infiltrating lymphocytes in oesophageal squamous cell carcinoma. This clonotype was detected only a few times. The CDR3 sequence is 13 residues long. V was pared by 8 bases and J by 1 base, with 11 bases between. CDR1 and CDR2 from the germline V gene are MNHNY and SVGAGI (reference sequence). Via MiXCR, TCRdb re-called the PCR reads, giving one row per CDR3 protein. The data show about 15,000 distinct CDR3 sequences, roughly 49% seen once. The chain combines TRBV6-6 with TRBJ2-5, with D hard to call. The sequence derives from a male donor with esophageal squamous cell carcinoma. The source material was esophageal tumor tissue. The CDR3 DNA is TGTGCCAGCGCCGCCACGTTCCAAGAGACCCAGTACTTC. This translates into CASAATFQETQYF.